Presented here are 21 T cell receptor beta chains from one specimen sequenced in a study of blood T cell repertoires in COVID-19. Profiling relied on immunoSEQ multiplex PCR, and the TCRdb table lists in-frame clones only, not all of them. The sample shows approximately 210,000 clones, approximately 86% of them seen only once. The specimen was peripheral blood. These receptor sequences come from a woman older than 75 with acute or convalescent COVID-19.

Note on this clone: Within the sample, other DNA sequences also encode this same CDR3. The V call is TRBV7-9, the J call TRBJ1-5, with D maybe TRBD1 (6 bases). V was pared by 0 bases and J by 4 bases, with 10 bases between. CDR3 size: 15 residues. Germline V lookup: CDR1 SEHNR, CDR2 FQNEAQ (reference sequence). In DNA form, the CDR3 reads TGTGCCAGCAGCTTAGCAGGGGGATCGAATCAGCCCCAGCATTTT. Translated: CASSLAGGSNQPQHF.

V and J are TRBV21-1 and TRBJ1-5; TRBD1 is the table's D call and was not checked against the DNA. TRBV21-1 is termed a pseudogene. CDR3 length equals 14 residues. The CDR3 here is CASSKRQGAQPQHF. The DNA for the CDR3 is TGTGCCAGCAGCAAAAGACAGGGGGCTCAGCCCCAGCATTTT.

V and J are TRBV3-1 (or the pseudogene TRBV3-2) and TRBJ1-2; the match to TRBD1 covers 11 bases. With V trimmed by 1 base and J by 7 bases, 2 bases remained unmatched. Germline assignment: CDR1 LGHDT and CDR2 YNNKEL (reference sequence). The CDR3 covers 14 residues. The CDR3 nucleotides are TGTGCCAGCAGCCAAGGGACAGGGGGCGCTGGCTACACCTTC. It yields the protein CASSQGTGGAGYTF.

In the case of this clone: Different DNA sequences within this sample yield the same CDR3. In DNA, the CDR3 is TGCGCCAGCAGCTTGGCCGGGGGGAGCGGGACAGATACGCAGTATTTT. Its translation: CASSLAGGSGTDTQYF. V usage is TRBV5-1 and J usage is TRBJ2-3; 7 nucleotides align to TRBD2. The CDR3 covers 16 residues. V shed 0 bases and J 3 bases; nucleotides not matched to a gene: 7. Germline V gene sequence: CDR1 SGHRS, CDR2 YFSETQ.

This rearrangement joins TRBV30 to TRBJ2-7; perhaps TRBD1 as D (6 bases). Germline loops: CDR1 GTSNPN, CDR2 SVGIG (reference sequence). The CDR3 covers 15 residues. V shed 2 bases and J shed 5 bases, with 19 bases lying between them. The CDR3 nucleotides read TGTGCCTGGAGTACACAGGGTTGGGTAAGGGACGAGCAGTACTTC. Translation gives CAWSTQGWVRDEQYF.

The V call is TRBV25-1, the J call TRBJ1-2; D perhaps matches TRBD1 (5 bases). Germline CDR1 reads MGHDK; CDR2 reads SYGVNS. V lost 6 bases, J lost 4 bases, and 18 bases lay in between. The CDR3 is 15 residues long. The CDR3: CASSTDGRTLYGYTF. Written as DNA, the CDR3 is TGTGCCAGCAGCACCGATGGGAGGACACTCTATGGCTACACCTTC.

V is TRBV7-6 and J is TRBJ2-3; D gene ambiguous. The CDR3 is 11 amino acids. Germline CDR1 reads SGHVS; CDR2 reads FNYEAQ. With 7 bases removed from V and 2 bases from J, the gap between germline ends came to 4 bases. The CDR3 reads CASTSTDTQYF. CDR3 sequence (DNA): TGTGCCAGCACCTCCACAGATACGCAGTATTTT.

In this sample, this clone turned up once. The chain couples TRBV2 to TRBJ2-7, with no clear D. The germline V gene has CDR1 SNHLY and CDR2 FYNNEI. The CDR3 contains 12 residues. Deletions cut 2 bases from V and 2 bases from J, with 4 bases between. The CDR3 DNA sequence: TGTGCCAGCAGTGAACAGGCCTACGAGCAGTACTTC. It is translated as CASSEQAYEQYF.

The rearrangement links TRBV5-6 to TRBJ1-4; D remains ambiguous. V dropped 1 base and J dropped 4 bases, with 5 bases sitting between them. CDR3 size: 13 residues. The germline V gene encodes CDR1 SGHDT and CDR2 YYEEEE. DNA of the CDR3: TGTGCCAGCAGCTTGCCGGGTAATGAAAAACTGTTTTTT. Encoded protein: CASSLPGNEKLFF.

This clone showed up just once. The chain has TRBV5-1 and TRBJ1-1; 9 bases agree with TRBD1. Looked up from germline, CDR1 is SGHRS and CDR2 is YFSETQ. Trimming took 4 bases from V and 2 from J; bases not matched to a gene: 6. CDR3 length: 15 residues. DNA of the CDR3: TGCGCCAGCAGCCCTGGACAGGGGATAAACACTGAAGCTTTCTTT. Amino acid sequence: CASSPGQGINTEAFF.

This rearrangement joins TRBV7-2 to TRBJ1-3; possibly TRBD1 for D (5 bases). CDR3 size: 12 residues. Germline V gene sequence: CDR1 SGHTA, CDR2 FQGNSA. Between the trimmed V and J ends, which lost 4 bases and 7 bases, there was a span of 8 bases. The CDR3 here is CASSSGRNTIYF. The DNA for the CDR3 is TGTGCCAGCAGCTCAGGGCGGAACACCATATATTTT.

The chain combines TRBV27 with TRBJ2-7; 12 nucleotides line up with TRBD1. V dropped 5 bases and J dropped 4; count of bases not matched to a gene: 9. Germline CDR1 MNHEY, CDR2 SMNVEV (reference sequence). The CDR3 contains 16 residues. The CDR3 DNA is TGTGCCAGCAGTCCTAAAGGGACAGGGGGCTTTTACGAGCAGTACTTC. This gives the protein CASSPKGTGGFYEQYF.

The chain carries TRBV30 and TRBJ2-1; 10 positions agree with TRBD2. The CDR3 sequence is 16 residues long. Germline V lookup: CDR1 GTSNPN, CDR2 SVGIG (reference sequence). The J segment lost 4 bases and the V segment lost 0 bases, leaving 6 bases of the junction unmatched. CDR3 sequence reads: CAWSVLSSGGYNEQFF. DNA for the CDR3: TGTGCCTGGAGTGTACTGTCTAGCGGGGGTTACAATGAGCAGTTCTTC.

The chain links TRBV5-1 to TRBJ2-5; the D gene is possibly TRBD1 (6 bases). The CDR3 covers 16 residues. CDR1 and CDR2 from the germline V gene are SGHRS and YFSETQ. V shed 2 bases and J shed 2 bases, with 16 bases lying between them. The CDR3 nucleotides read TGCGCCAGCAGCTTCCACTCTTCGACAGGACAAGAGACCCAGTACTTC. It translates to CASSFHSSTGQETQYF.

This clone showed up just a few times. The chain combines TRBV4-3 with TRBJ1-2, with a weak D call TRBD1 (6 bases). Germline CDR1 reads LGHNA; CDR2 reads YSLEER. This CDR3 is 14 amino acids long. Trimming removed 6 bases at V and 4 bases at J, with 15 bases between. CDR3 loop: CASSLMGAGYGYTF. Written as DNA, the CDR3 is TGCGCCAGCAGTCTCATGGGGGCTGGCTATGGCTACACCTTC.

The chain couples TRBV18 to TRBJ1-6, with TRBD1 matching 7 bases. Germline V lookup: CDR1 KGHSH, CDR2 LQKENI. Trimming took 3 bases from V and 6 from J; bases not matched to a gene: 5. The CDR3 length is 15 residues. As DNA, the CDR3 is TGTGCCAGCTCACCCACCTGGGACAGTAATTCACCCCTCCACTTT. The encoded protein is CASSPTWDSNSPLHF.

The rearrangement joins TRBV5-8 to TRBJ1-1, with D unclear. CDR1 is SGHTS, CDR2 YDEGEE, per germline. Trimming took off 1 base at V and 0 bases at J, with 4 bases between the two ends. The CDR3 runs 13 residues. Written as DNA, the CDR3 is TGTGCCAGCAGCTTGAACATGAACACTGAAGCTTTCTTT. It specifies CASSLNMNTEAFF.

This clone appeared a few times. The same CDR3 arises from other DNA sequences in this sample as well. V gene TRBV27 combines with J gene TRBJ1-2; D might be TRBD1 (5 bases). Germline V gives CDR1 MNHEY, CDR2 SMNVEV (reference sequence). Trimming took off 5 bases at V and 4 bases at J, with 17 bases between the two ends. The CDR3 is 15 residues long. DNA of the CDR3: TGTGCCAGCAGTCCCGCGGGGGGGATTGGCTATGGCTACACCTTC. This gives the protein CASSPAGGIGYGYTF.

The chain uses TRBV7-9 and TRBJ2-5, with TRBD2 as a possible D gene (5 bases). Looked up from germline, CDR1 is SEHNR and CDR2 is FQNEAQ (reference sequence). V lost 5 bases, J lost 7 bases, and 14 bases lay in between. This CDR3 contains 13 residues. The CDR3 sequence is CASSTYPEGTQYF. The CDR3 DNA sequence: TGTGCCAGCAGCACTTACCCCGAGGGGACCCAGTACTTC. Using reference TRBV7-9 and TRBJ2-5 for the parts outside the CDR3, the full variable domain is DTGVSQNPRHKITKRGQNVTFRCDPISEHNRLYWYRQTLGQGPEFLTYFQNEAQLEKSRLLSDRFSAERPKGSFSTLEIQRTEQGDSAMYLCASSTYPEGTQYFGPGTRLLVL.

CDR3 loop: CASRRQGGNEKLFF. In nucleotides, the CDR3 is TGTGCCAGCCGTAGACAGGGGGGTAATGAAAAACTGTTTTTT. The chain recombines TRBV27 with TRBJ1-4, with 9 bases fitting TRBD1. Germline CDR1 and CDR2: MNHEY and SMNVEV (reference sequence). This CDR3 spans 14 amino acids. With V trimmed by 8 bases and J by 4 bases, 5 bases remained unmatched.

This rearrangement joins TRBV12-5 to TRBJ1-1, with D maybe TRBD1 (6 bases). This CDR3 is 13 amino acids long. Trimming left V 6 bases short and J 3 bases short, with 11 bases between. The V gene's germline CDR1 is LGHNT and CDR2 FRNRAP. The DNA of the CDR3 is TGTGCTAGTGGGTCCCAGGGGCACACTGAAGCTTTCTTT. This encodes CASGSQGHTEAFF.